One sample yielded the 17 T cell receptor beta chains listed below, sequenced in a study of blood T cell repertoires in COVID-19. The data were produced by immunoSEQ multiplex PCR, yet TCRdb's version contains in-frame clones alone and is incomplete. The table lists about 380,000 clones, around 89% of them singletons, with about 1.2% in the top ten. Sequenced: PBMCs or T cells enriched from blood (not recorded which). Every receptor here comes from a woman aged 18-29 years who had recovered from COVID-19.

The gene calls are TRBV2 and TRBJ1-1; 10 bases are shared with TRBD1. The ends lost 4 bases at V and 1 base at J; junction bases unmatched: 3. The CDR3 runs 15 residues. Germline V gene data show CDR1 as SNHLY and CDR2 as FYNNEI. The CDR3 DNA reads as TGTGCCAGCAGTGGAGGACAGGGGGGGAACACTGAAGCTTTCTTT. Amino acid sequence: CASSGGQGGNTEAFF.

The V call is TRBV7-2, the J call TRBJ1-2; D is uncertain. The V gene's germline CDR1 is SGHTA and CDR2 FQGNSA. The V end was cut by 1 base, the J end by 7 bases, with 13 bases between. This CDR3 region has 14 residues. Written as DNA, the CDR3 is TGTGCCAGCAGCTTAGGTAGGCAGGCGCGTGGCTACACCTTC. Translated, it gives CASSLGRQARGYTF.

A few counts support this clone. The chain joins TRBV4-3 to TRBJ1-1; 8 bases are a match to TRBD1. Germline assignment: CDR1 LGHNA and CDR2 YSLEER. The CDR3 has 15 residues. V lost 4 bases, J lost 3 bases, and 7 bases stayed unmatched. Here the CDR3 reads CASSPGQGGDTEAFF. CDR3 in DNA: TGCGCCAGCAGCCCCGGACAGGGAGGCGACACTGAAGCTTTCTTT.

This clone has only one observation. This sequence joins TRBV7-2 and TRBJ1-3; D gene ambiguous. The CDR3 extends over 15 amino acids. The germline V gene has CDR1 SGHTA and CDR2 FQGNSA. Between the trimmed V and J ends, which lost 1 base and 1 base, there was a span of 8 bases. The CDR3 DNA reads as TGTGCCAGCAGCTTAGGTCGGGGATCTGGAAACACCATATATTTT. It translates to CASSLGRGSGNTIYF. Variable domain in full (rest from reference TRBV7-2 and TRBJ1-3): GAGVSQSPSNKVTEKGKDVELRCDPISGHTALYWYRQSLGQGLEFLIYFQGNSAPDKSGLPSDRFSAERTGGSVSTLTIQRTQQEDSAVYLCASSLGRGSGNTIYFGEGSWLTVV.

The rearrangement uses TRBV9 and TRBJ2-7; 7 nucleotides align to TRBD2. CDR3 length: 14 residues. CDR1 and CDR2 from the germline V gene are SGDLS and YYNGEE. Trimming at V came to 1 base and at J to 4 bases, leaving 5 bases not matched to a gene. The CDR3 sequence is CASSVNPSGYEQYF. CDR3 in DNA: TGTGCCAGCAGCGTAAATCCTAGCGGTTACGAGCAGTACTTC.

This chain links TRBV6-6 with TRBJ1-5; TRBD1 agrees at 7 bases. The CDR3 contains 15 residues. The V gene end was trimmed by 10 bases and the J gene end by 2 bases; junction bases not matched to a gene: 11. The germline gives CDR1 MNHNY, CDR2 SVGAGI (reference sequence). The CDR3 sequence: CAIQRAQGGNQPQHF. CDR3 DNA: TGTGCCATCCAAAGAGCCCAGGGGGGCAATCAGCCCCAGCATTTT.

The genes are TRBV6-5 and TRBJ2-1, with 9 bases matching TRBD2. The CDR3 contains 13 residues. The germline CDR1 and CDR2 sequences are MNHEY and SVGAGI. The V and J ends lost 11 bases and 5 bases, in that order; junction bases with no gene match: 7. The CDR3, as DNA: TGTGCCTGCCGGGCTAGCGGGGACAATGAGCAGTTCTTC. Its translation is CACRASGDNEQFF.

The rearrangement uses TRBV3-1 (or the pseudogene TRBV3-2) and TRBJ1-2; D is undetermined. Germline V gene sequence: CDR1 LGHDT, CDR2 YNNKEL (reference sequence). The V gene lost 1 base and the J gene lost 0 bases, with 9 bases spanning the gap. The CDR3 contains 15 residues. The CDR3 protein is CASSQGSNPNYGYTF. The CDR3 DNA follows: TGTGCCAGCAGCCAAGGTAGTAACCCTAACTATGGCTACACCTTC.

V usage is TRBV19 and J usage is TRBJ1-1, with 7 bases aligning to TRBD1. This CDR3 is 12 amino acids long. The V and J ends lost 4 bases and 8 bases, in that order; junction bases with no gene match: 4. CDR1 LNHDA and CDR2 SQIVND come from the germline V gene (reference sequence). Here the CDR3 DNA reads TGTGCCAGTAGTACCCGACAGGGCGAAGCTTTCTTT. It encodes CASSTRQGEAFF. Full variable domain (remainder filled in from reference TRBV19 and TRBJ1-1): DGGITQSPKYLFRKEGQNVTLSCEQNLNHDAMYWYRQDPGQGLRLIYYSQIVNDFQKGDIAEGYSVSREKKESFPLTVTSAQKNPTAFYLCASSTRQGEAFFGQGTRLTVV.

The chain links TRBV5-1 to TRBJ1-5; a possible D gene is TRBD1 (6 bases). Germline V gene sequence: CDR1 SGHRS, CDR2 YFSETQ. This CDR3 region has 15 residues. Trimming left V 0 bases short and J 4 bases short, with 11 bases between. For the CDR3, the DNA is TGCGCCAGCAGCTTGGCGGGAGGGGGGAATCAGCCCCAGCATTTT. Amino acid sequence: CASSLAGGGNQPQHF.

The chain joins TRBV19 to TRBJ1-4, with 9 bases that match TRBD1. The V and J ends lost 4 bases and 5 bases, in that order; junction bases with no gene match: 8. The CDR3 sequence is 16 residues long. Germline loops: CDR1 LNHDA, CDR2 SQIVND (reference sequence). CDR3 sequence: CASSTTAGQGNEKLFF. CDR3 coding DNA: TGTGCCAGTAGTACTACAGCGGGACAGGGAAATGAAAAACTGTTTTTT. Using reference TRBV19 and TRBJ1-4 for the parts outside the CDR3, the full variable domain is DGGITQSPKYLFRKEGQNVTLSCEQNLNHDAMYWYRQDPGQGLRLIYYSQIVNDFQKGDIAEGYSVSREKKESFPLTVTSAQKNPTAFYLCASSTTAGQGNEKLFFGSGTQLSVL.

Comment on this clone: The junction differs from germline at one of its ends, possibly a read error. The chain couples TRBV7-7 to TRBJ2-1; D might be TRBD2 (5 bases). The V gene's germline CDR1 is SSHAT and CDR2 FNYEAQ (reference sequence). CDR3 length: 13 amino acids. The CDR3 region has the DNA TGTGCTAGCAGCTTACTAGGAAACAATGAGCAGTTCTTC. Amino acids: CASSLLGNNEQFF.

The sample holds one count of this clone. This chain joins TRBV4-1 and TRBJ2-3; TRBD2 matches at 11 bases. CDR1 MGHRA and CDR2 YSYEKL come from the germline V gene. This CDR3 has 16 residues. The V segment lost 5 bases and the J segment 5 bases; nucleotides outside the gene matches: 9. CDR3 DNA sequence: TGCGCCAGCAGCTCCCGGACTAGCGGGCTGGTAGATACGCAGTATTTT. Protein sequence: CASSSRTSGLVDTQYF.

The V and J genes are TRBV5-1 and TRBJ1-3; D possibly corresponds to TRBD1 (6 bases). The CDR3 loop spans 14 amino acids. Germline assignment: CDR1 SGHRS and CDR2 YFSETQ. Trimming took 3 bases from V and 2 from J, leaving 9 bases between them. The CDR3 nucleotides are TGCGCCAGCAGCTGGGACAATCCTGGAAACACCATATATTTT. Translation gives CASSWDNPGNTIYF.

In its sample, this clone was seen once. The gene calls are TRBV7-2 and TRBJ2-7, with D possibly matching TRBD2 (7 bases). This CDR3 spans 15 amino acids. V lost 4 bases and J 1 base, leaving 14 bases between the germline ends. Looked up from germline, CDR1 is SGHTA and CDR2 is FQGNSA. The CDR3 reads CASSYTGGTSYEQYF. CDR3 nucleotide sequence: TGTGCCAGCAGCTATACGGGGGGCACTTCCTACGAGCAGTACTTC.

In its sample, this clone was seen once. This chain links TRBV5-6 with TRBJ2-7, with 11 bases aligning to TRBD1. CDR1 and CDR2 (germline): SGHDT, YYEEEE. With 4 bases clipped from V and 7 bases from J, the junction kept 13 bases outside the gene matches. This CDR3 region has 16 residues. CDR3: CASSPLPGQGVGEQYF. As DNA, the CDR3 is TGTGCCAGCAGCCCACTTCCGGGACAGGGGGTTGGTGAGCAGTACTTC.

This chain uses TRBV27 with TRBJ1-2; D gene unclear. Germline V gene lookup returns CDR1 MNHEY and CDR2 SMNVEV (reference sequence). V gave up 10 bases and J gave up 1 base, with 10 bases separating them. CDR3 length: 12 amino acids. The CDR3 DNA is TGTGCCACCCAAAGCGGTAACTATGGCTACACCTTC. It yields the protein CATQSGNYGYTF.